This TCR beta chain was recorded in a study of glioma-infiltrating T cells. Overall study context: Target coverage was about 4.5- to 11-fold for roughly one million blood T cells.

The sample holds one count of this clonotype. The antigen remains undetermined. CDR3 length equals 12 residues. Germline CDR1 LNHDA, CDR2 SQIVND (reference sequence). Trimming took 8 bases from V and 5 from J, leaving 12 bases between them. Overall study findings and caveats: Above-expected tissue-blood divergence occurred in all gliomas, most in low-grade ones.

The iRepertoire nested amplicon-rescue multiplex PCR amplified TCR alpha and beta CDR3s from RNA. One-step reverse transcription and amplification started from approximately 100-400 ng of tissue mRNA or PBMC total RNA. TCRdb re-derived calls from the multiplex PCR reads in MiXCR, one entry per CDR3 protein. The table shows 400,000 or so distinct CDR3 sequences, with roughly two fifths occurring only once. The rearrangement joins TRBV19 to TRBJ2-5, with D perhaps matching TRBD1 (5 bases). Material for sequencing was glioma tissue, nonneoplastic brain tissue, or PBMCs (not recorded which). The TCR originated in a human donor with low-grade glioma or glioblastoma, undergoing nonglioma brain surgery, or in good health (not recorded which). The CDR3 region is CASGHGFETQYF. DNA of the CDR3: TGTGCCAGTGGACATGGATTCGAGACCCAGTACTTC.